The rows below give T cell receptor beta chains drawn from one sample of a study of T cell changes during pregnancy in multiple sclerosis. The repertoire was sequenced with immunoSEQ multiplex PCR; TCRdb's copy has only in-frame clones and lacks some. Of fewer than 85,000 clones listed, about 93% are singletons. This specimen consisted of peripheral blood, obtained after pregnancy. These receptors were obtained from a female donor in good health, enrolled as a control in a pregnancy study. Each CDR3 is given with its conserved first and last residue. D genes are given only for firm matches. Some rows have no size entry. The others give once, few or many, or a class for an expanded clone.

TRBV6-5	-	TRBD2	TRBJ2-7	TGTGCCAGCACCCCGACTAGCGGGAGCTCCTACGAGCAGTACTTC	CASTPTSGSSYEQYF
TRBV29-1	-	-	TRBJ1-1	TGCAGCGCTTACCGGACACCCTTCACTGAAGCTTTCTTT	CSAYRTPFTEAFF
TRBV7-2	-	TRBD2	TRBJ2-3	TGTGCCAGCAGCCTGGGACTAGCGGCGAGTCTTAGCACAGATACGCAGTATTTT	CASSLGLAASLSTDTQYF
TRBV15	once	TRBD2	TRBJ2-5	TGTGCCACCAGCAAAGGGGAAGCGGGAGGGTGGACCCAGTACTTC	CATSKGEAGGWTQYF
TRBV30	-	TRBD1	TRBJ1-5	TGTGCCTGGAGTTATACAGGGGGGCGTCAGCCCCAGCATTTT	CAWSYTGGRQPQHF
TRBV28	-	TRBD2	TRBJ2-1	TGTGCCAGCAGTTTTTTAGGGACTAGTGCCAATGAGCAGTTCTTC	CASSFLGTSANEQFF
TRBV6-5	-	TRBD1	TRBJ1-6	TGTGCCAGCAGTTACTCAGGGACAGGGTTTTCGGCCCTCCACTTT	CASSYSGTGFSALHF
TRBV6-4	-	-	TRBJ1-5	TGTGCCAGCAGGCCCAGAAATCAGCCCCAGCATTTT	CASRPRNQPQHF
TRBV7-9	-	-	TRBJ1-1	TGTGCCAGCAGCCGAGGGTTTTCGCAAAGAGGAACTGAAGCTTTCTTT	CASSRGFSQRGTEAFF
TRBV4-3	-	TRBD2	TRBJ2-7	TGCGCCAGCAGCCAAGGACTAGCGGGGAGCTACGAGCAGTACTTC	CASSQGLAGSYEQYF
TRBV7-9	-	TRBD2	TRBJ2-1	TGTGCCAGCAGTTCCATTTCCGGGACTAGCGGGAAAGATGAGCAGTTCTTC	CASSSISGTSGKDEQFF
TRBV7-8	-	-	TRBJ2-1	TGTGCCAGCAGCTTAGCGGAGGGGAGGGAGCAGTTCTTC	CASSLAEGREQFF
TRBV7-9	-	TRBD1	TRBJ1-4	TGTGCCAGCAGCTTAGGAGGGGGCAGTGAAAAACTGTTTTTT	CASSLGGGSEKLFF
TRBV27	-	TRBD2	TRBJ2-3	TGTGCCAGCAGTTCGACTAGCGGGAGCCCAGATACGCAGTATTTT	CASSSTSGSPDTQYF
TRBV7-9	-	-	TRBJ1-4	TGTGCCAGCAGCTTAGCAGGGGGTAGTGGAGAAAAACTGTTTTTT	CASSLAGGSGEKLFF
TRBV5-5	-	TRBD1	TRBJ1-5	TGTGCCAGCAGCCATTCCGGGACAGGGGCAGGGCAGCCCCAGCATTTT	CASSHSGTGAGQPQHF
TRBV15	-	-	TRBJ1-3	TGTGCCACCAGCAGAGTAGGGGACTTCGTCTCTGGAAACACCATATATTTT	CATSRVGDFVSGNTIYF
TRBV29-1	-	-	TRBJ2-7	TGCAGCGTGGGCGGAGGGGTGGTATACGAGCAGTACTTC	CSVGGGVVYEQYF
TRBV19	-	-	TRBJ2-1	TGTGCCAGTAGTTTAGTGAGCTCCTACAATGAGCAGTTCTTC	CASSLVSSYNEQFF
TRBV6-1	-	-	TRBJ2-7	TGTGCCAGCAGTCCCGAGAGGTTTCAGTACTTC	CASSPERFQYF
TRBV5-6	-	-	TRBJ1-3	TGTGCCAGCAGCTTACCGCGGGGGCTTGGAAACACCATATATTTT	CASSLPRGLGNTIYF
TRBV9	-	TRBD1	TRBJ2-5	TGTGCCAGCAGCCTCGGACAGGGGCGGGTTGAGACCCAGTACTTC	CASSLGQGRVETQYF
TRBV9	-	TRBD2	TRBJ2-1	TGTGCCAGCTCCCCCCCGGGACTAGCGGGGTACAATGAGCAGTTCTTC	CASSPPGLAGYNEQFF
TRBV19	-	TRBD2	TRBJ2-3	TGTGCCAGTAGTATAGTGGCTAGCGGGGATACGCAGTATTTT	CASSIVASGDTQYF
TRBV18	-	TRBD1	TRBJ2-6	TGTGCCAGCTCACCCGGGACAGGGTCTGCGGGGGCCAACGTCCTGACTTTC	CASSPGTGSAGANVLTF
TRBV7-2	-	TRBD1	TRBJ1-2	TGTGCCAGCAGTCGGGACAGGGGTAACTATGGCTACACCTTC	CASSRDRGNYGYTF
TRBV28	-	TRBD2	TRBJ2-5	TGTGCCAGCAGTACGTCTGCGGGGGGGTCAGAGACCCAGTACTTC	CASSTSAGGSETQYF
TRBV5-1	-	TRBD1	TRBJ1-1	TGCGCCAGCAGCTCCCAAACAGGGGCCCTGAACACTGAAGCTTTCTTT	CASSSQTGALNTEAFF
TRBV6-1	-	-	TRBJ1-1	TGTGCCAGCAGTTCCGGGGGGCCGGACGTCGAAGCTTTCTTT	CASSSGGPDVEAFF
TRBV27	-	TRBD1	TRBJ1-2	TGTGCCAGCAGTGGGTTTGGACAGGCGTATGGAGTCGATGGCTACACCTTC	CASSGFGQAYGVDGYTF
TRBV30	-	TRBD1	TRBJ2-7	TGTGCCTGGAGTACAGGGGCAAGATACGAGCAGTACTTC	CAWSTGARYEQYF
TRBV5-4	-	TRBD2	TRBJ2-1	TGTGCCAGCAGCGCGGAGCGGGAGGAGGGTGAGCAGTTCTTC	CASSAEREEGEQFF
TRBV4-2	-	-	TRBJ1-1	TGTGCCAGCCAGGGGATGAACACTGAAGCTTTCTTT	CASQGMNTEAFF
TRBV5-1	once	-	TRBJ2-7	TGCGCCAGCAGCTTGGATGGGTCTAGAGCCGAGCAGTACTTC	CASSLDGSRAEQYF
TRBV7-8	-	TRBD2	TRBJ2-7	TGTGCCAGCAGCTTAGGGGGGGGGATCGAGCAGTACTTC	CASSLGGGIEQYF
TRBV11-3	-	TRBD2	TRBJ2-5	TGTGCCAGCAGCAAACTAGCGGGAGTGGGAGAGACCCAGTACTTC	CASSKLAGVGETQYF
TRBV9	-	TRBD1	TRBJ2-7	TGTGCCAGCAGCGACCGGACCCGACAGGGGCTACCCCCCTACGAGCAGTACTTC	CASSDRTRQGLPPYEQYF
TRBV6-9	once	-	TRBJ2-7	TGTGCCAGCAGTCCTCTCCGCTACGAGCAGTACTTC	CASSPLRYEQYF
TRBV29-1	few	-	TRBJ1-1	TGCAGCGTTGACGGGGTAGGCACTGAAGCTTTCTTT	CSVDGVGTEAFF
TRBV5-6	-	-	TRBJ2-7	TGTGCCAGCAGCTTGTTAGGGAGCTCCTACGAGCAGTACTTC	CASSLLGSSYEQYF
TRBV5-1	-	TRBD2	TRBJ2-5	TGCGCCAGCGGAGACCTGACTAGCGGGGGGGACGAGACCCAGTACTTC	CASGDLTSGGDETQYF
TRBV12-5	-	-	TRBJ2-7	TGTGCTAGTGGTTTGCCACTCCAGGGTCCCTACGAGCAGTACTTC	CASGLPLQGPYEQYF
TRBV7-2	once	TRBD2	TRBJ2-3	TGTGCCAGCAGCCCAAGGATAATAAGCGGGAGGGAGGGAGATACGCAGTATTTT	CASSPRIISGREGDTQYF
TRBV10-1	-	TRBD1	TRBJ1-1	TGCGCCAGCAAGGGAACAGGGGAGGCTTTCTTT	CASKGTGEAFF
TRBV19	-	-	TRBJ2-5	TGTGCCAGTAGCCCAGCAGGGGAAAGGAACAAAGAGACCCAGTACTTC	CASSPAGERNKETQYF
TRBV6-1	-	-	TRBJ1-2	TGTGCCAGCAGTGAAGTCGGGGCAGGGGATTATGGCTACACCTTC	CASSEVGAGDYGYTF
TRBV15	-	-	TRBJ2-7	TGTGCCACCAGCAGAGCACAGGGTGGCGAGCAGTACTTC	CATSRAQGGEQYF
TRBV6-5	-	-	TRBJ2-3	TGTGCCAGCAGTTACGAAGCGGGCCTTAGCACAGATACGCAGTATTTT	CASSYEAGLSTDTQYF
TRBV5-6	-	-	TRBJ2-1	TGTGCCAGCACCTCGCGGCAGGGTAGCCACAATGAGCAGTTCTTC	CASTSRQGSHNEQFF
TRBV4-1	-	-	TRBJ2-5	TGCGCCAGCAGCCCCGGGAGAAGGGAAGAGACCCAGTACTTC	CASSPGRREETQYF
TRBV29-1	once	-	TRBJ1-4	TGCAGCGTTGAAGGACCGGGGGGAAAACTGTTTTTT	CSVEGPGGKLFF
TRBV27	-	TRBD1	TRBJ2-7	TGTGCCAGCAGTCGACAGGGGGCCTACGAGCAGTACTTC	CASSRQGAYEQYF
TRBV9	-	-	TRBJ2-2	TGTGCCAGCAGCGTAGCTACGAACACCGGGGAGCTGTTTTTT	CASSVATNTGELFF
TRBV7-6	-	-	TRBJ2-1	TGTGCCAGCAGCTCCCGGGCGGGATTAGTCAATGAGCAGTTCTTC	CASSSRAGLVNEQFF
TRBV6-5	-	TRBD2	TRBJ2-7	TGTGCCAGCAGTTACTCCGGGACTAGGACCTACGAGCAGTACTTC	CASSYSGTRTYEQYF
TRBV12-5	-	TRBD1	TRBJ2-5	TGTGCTAGTGGTTTGGTACTAGGGGGCTTGGAGACCCAGTACTTC	CASGLVLGGLETQYF
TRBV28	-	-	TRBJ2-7	TGTGCCAGCAGTTTGTCCCGGGAGCAGTACTTC	CASSLSREQYF